These 28 T cell receptor beta chains came from one sample sequenced in a study of blood T cell repertoires in COVID-19. Assay: immunoSEQ multiplex PCR; the TCRdb copy retains only in-frame clones and omits some. This repertoire shows a few hundred thousand clones, 85% found once; its top ten account for around 20%. The sequencing input was PBMCs or T cells enriched from blood (not recorded which). These receptors were taken from a man aged 40-49 years who had recovered from COVID-19.

The chain has TRBV7-2 and TRBJ2-5; 8 positions match TRBD1. The CDR3 extends over 15 amino acids. V dropped 0 bases and J dropped 5; count of bases not matched to a gene: 5. The germline V gene has CDR1 SGHTA and CDR2 FQGNSA. CDR3 in amino acids: CASSLAGQVGETQYF. CDR3 nucleotides: TGTGCCAGCAGCTTAGCGGGACAGGTCGGGGAGACCCAGTACTTC.

This sequence joins TRBV24-1 and TRBJ2-3; 11 nucleotides align to TRBD2. The CDR3 covers 17 residues. Germline trimming cut 4 bases from V and 4 bases from J; bases unmatched to any gene: 9. Germline CDR1 reads KGHDR; CDR2 reads SFDVKD. The CDR3 region is CATSDPGTSGLPDTQYF. In DNA, the CDR3 is TGTGCCACCAGTGACCCTGGGACTAGCGGACTCCCAGATACGCAGTATTTT.

This chain uses TRBV5-4 with TRBJ2-7, with 9 bases fitting TRBD2. The ends lost 4 bases at V and 3 bases at J; junction bases unmatched: 5. The CDR3 length is 14 residues. The germline CDR1 and CDR2 sequences are SGHNT and YYREEE (reference sequence). The CDR3 spells CASSPKTSGYEQYF. In nucleotides, the CDR3 is TGTGCCAGCAGCCCGAAGACTAGCGGCTACGAGCAGTACTTC.

To note about this clone: This same CDR3 is encoded by further DNA sequences in the sample. The chain links TRBV5-1 to TRBJ1-1; D not certain. CDR1 is SGHRS and CDR2 is YFSETQ in the germline V gene. Trimming stripped 0 bases from V and 0 bases from J, with 3 bases between. The CDR3 is made up of 13 amino acids. The CDR3 bases are TGCGCCAGCAGCTTGGCGGTGAACACTGAAGCTTTCTTT. This translates into CASSLAVNTEAFF.

V is TRBV5-1 and J is TRBJ2-3; 8 positions match TRBD2. Germline CDR1 SGHRS, CDR2 YFSETQ. The CDR3 totals 15 residues. J was trimmed by 4 bases and V by 6 bases; bases with no gene match: 10. CDR3 nucleotides: TGCGCCAGCAACCTCAGCGGGAGTCGGGCAGATACGCAGTATTTT. It is translated as CASNLSGSRADTQYF.

V is TRBV7-9 and J is TRBJ2-4; 8 bases line up with TRBD1. Germline V CDR1 and CDR2: SEHNR, FQNEAQ (reference sequence). The CDR3 length is 17 residues. J gave up 3 bases and V 5 bases, and 12 bases lay outside the gene matches. CDR3 in amino acids: CASSASPGTGDKNIQYF. CDR3 bases: TGTGCCAGCAGCGCCTCCCCCGGGACAGGAGACAAAAACATTCAGTACTTC.

The chain combines TRBV28 with TRBJ1-1; unclear D gene. Trimming cost V 4 bases and J 8 bases, with 11 bases left between them. There are 12 residues in the CDR3. The germline V gene has CDR1 MDHEN and CDR2 SYDVKM. CDR3 sequence reads: CASSSRALEAFF. In DNA, the CDR3 is TGTGCCAGCAGTTCCCGAGCGTTGGAAGCTTTCTTT.

The V gene is TRBV11-2, the J gene TRBJ2-3, with 12 bases identical to TRBD2. Trimming took 3 bases from V and 3 from J; bases not matched to a gene: 4. Germline CDR1 and CDR2: SGHAT and FQNNGV. The CDR3 runs 16 residues. The CDR3 sequence is CASSFLAGGVTDTQYF. The CDR3 nucleotides are TGTGCCAGCAGCTTCCTAGCGGGAGGGGTGACAGATACGCAGTATTTT.

This sequence joins TRBV6-2 or TRBV6-3 and TRBJ2-3; 7 bases align to TRBD2. Per germline, CDR1 MNHEY and CDR2 SVGEGT. V lost 5 bases to trimming and J lost 1 base; unmatched junction nucleotides: 12. This CDR3 has 17 residues. CDR3: CASSTEWWEGRTDTQYF. The CDR3 coding sequence is TGTGCCAGCAGTACCGAATGGTGGGAGGGACGCACAGATACGCAGTATTTT.

The V and J genes are TRBV11-2 and TRBJ1-1, with D hard to call. V shed 1 base and J shed 6 bases, with 3 bases lying between them. Germline values: CDR1 SGHAT, CDR2 FQNNGV. The CDR3 is 11 amino acids. The CDR3 DNA reads as TGTGCCAGCAGCTTAGTCTCTGAAGCTTTCTTT. Translated, it gives CASSLVSEAFF.

V and J are TRBV5-1 and TRBJ2-7; perhaps TRBD1 as D (6 bases). The CDR3 consists of 16 residues. The germline CDR1 and CDR2 sequences are SGHRS and YFSETQ. Between the trimmed V and J ends, which lost 1 base and 2 bases, there was a span of 16 bases. The CDR3 loop is CASSLNKGQGPYEQYF. The CDR3 nucleotides are TGCGCCAGCAGCTTGAACAAGGGGCAGGGGCCCTACGAGCAGTACTTC.

The chain combines TRBV28 with TRBJ2-7; 7 bases agree with TRBD1. The germline V gene encodes CDR1 MDHEN and CDR2 SYDVKM. The ends lost 5 bases at V and 2 bases at J; junction bases unmatched: 9. The CDR3 sequence is 15 residues long. CDR3 in amino acids: CASSTPLDRPYEQYF. Written as DNA, the CDR3 is TGTGCCAGCAGTACCCCGCTGGACAGGCCCTACGAGCAGTACTTC.

This clone has more than one count but fewer than ten. The chain joins TRBV6-1 to TRBJ2-2; D might be TRBD2 (6 bases). V was pared by 3 bases and J by 0 bases, with 8 bases between. The CDR3 has 15 residues. CDR1 is MNHNS, CDR2 SASEGT, per germline. CDR3 nucleotides: TGTGCCAGCAGTGAGTGGAGGGCGAACACCGGGGAGCTGTTTTTT. Its protein is CASSEWRANTGELFF.

This chain connects TRBV7-2 to TRBJ2-2, with D hard to call. Deletions cut 1 base from V and 6 bases from J, with 6 bases between. The CDR3 is made up of 13 amino acids. The germline gives CDR1 SGHTA, CDR2 FQGNSA. CDR3 DNA sequence: TGTGCCAGCAGCTTAGGGGCCGCCGGGGAGCTGTTTTTT. It codes for CASSLGAAGELFF.

The chain employs TRBV6-5 and TRBJ2-7; 8 nucleotides agree with TRBD2. The V and J ends lost 8 bases and 1 base, in that order; junction bases with no gene match: 7. Germline lookup yields CDR1 MNHEY and CDR2 SVGAGI. CDR3 length: 14 residues. The CDR3 nucleotides are TGTGCCAGCTTGGCGGGGGGATTATCCTACGAGCAGTACTTC. This codes for CASLAGGLSYEQYF.

The CDR3 reads CASSYLGQTPSSYNEQFF. CDR3 DNA: TGTGCCAGCAGTTACTTGGGGCAGACGCCGAGCTCCTACAATGAGCAGTTCTTC. J is TRBJ2-1 and V is TRBV6-2 or TRBV6-3; D is perhaps TRBD1 (5 bases). CDR1 MNHEY and CDR2 SVGEGT come from the germline V gene. Between the trimmed V and J ends, which lost 1 base and 0 bases, there was a span of 16 bases. This CDR3 region has 18 residues.

This clone was seen a few times. The chain is built from TRBV15 and TRBJ2-3; 7 positions match TRBD1. Losses at the gene ends were 6 bases for V and 0 bases for J; bases not matched to a gene: 6. The CDR3 runs to 15 residues. Per germline, CDR1 LNHNV and CDR2 YYDKDF (reference sequence). The CDR3 loop reads CATRRQGLSTDTQYF. The CDR3 DNA reads as TGTGCCACCAGGAGACAGGGCCTGAGCACAGATACGCAGTATTTT.

The J gene is TRBJ2-7, the V gene TRBV5-4, with D unresolved. Per the germline V gene, CDR1 is SGHNT and CDR2 is YYREEE (reference sequence). Trimming pared 0 bases from V and 3 bases from J, leaving 4 bases between. CDR3 length: 12 amino acids. This CDR3 reads CASSLGHYEQYF. CDR3 coding DNA: TGTGCCAGCAGCTTGGGGCACTACGAGCAGTACTTC.

The genes are TRBV7-3 and TRBJ2-1; 7 bases are shared with TRBD1. J was trimmed by 7 bases and V by 2 bases; bases with no gene match: 8. CDR1 and CDR2 from the germline V gene are SGHTA and FQGTGA. The length of the CDR3 is 15 residues. CDR3 in amino acids: CASSLGDRNQNEQFF. The CDR3 DNA reads TGTGCCAGCAGCTTAGGGGACAGAAACCAAAATGAGCAGTTCTTC.

The chain combines TRBV19 with TRBJ1-5; TRBD1 agrees at 10 bases. J was trimmed by 4 bases and V by 5 bases; bases with no gene match: 5. CDR1 is LNHDA, CDR2 SQIVND, per germline (reference sequence). The CDR3 consists of 15 residues. CDR3 nucleotides: TGTGCCAGTAGTCGACAGGGGGCGGGTAATCAGCCCCAGCATTTT. Translating gives CASSRQGAGNQPQHF.

This chain joins TRBV6-5 and TRBJ1-1; 9 nucleotides agree with TRBD1. V lost 4 bases to trimming and J lost 1 base; unmatched junction nucleotides: 4. The V gene's germline CDR1 is MNHEY and CDR2 SVGAGI. The CDR3 contains 15 residues. The CDR3 spells CASSWDRETNTEAFF. In DNA, the CDR3 is TGTGCCAGCAGTTGGGACAGGGAAACGAACACTGAAGCTTTCTTT.

The chain links TRBV28 to TRBJ2-7; perhaps TRBD1 as D (6 bases). Germline CDR1 and CDR2: MDHEN and SYDVKM. V shed 5 bases and J shed 1 base, with 15 bases lying between them. There are 15 residues in the CDR3. CDR3 protein: CASSLPLGQSYEQYF. The CDR3 nucleotides read TGTGCCAGCAGTCTCCCTCTTGGACAGTCCTACGAGCAGTACTTC.

The V and J genes are TRBV28 and TRBJ2-2; a weak D match, TRBD1 (5 bases). This CDR3 contains 12 residues. Germline V lookup: CDR1 MDHEN, CDR2 SYDVKM. Trimming took 7 bases from V and 3 from J, leaving 6 bases between them. In DNA form, the CDR3 reads TGTGCCAGCAAGGGGTACACCGGGGAGCTGTTTTTT. Amino acid sequence: CASKGYTGELFF. Drawing the rest from reference TRBV28 and TRBJ2-2, the complete variable domain is DVKVTQSSRYLVKRTGEKVFLECVQDMDHENMFWYRQDPGLGLRLIYFSYDVKMKEKGDIPEGYSVSREKKERFSLILESASTNQTSMYLCASKGYTGELFFGEGSRLTVL.

J is TRBJ2-1 and V is TRBV5-1, with TRBD1 identical over 9 bases. V shed 5 bases, J shed 6 bases, and the junction held 15 bases outside the gene matches. This CDR3 is 17 amino acids long. Germline V gives CDR1 SGHRS, CDR2 YFSETQ. CDR3 coding DNA: TGCGCCAGCAGTTCCAGACGCCGGGACAGGGTTTCCAATGAGCAGTTCTTC. It translates to CASSSRRRDRVSNEQFF.

The CDR3 nucleotides read TGTGCCTGGGACTTTGGGAGGTCGGGGGAGACCCAGTACTTC. Encoded protein: CAWDFGRSGETQYF. V usage is TRBV30 and J usage is TRBJ2-5, with D possibly matching TRBD2 (6 bases). The CDR3 is made up of 14 amino acids. Germline-derived CDR1 and CDR2 are GTSNPN and SVGIG (reference sequence). V was pared by 5 bases and J by 5 bases, with 18 bases between.

The rearrangement uses TRBV2 and TRBJ1-4, with unresolved D. Trimming pared 8 bases from V and 2 bases from J, leaving 15 bases between. Germline lookup yields CDR1 SNHLY and CDR2 FYNNEI. This CDR3 has 15 residues. The CDR3 nucleotides are TGTGCCAGCTTGATAGGGAGACGGACTAATGAAAAACTGTTTTTT. Amino acids: CASLIGRRTNEKLFF.

The V call is TRBV18, the J call TRBJ1-1, with a weak D call TRBD1 (6 bases). Germline CDR1 KGHSH, CDR2 LQKENI. The CDR3 sequence is 14 residues long. Trimming pared 6 bases from V and 4 bases from J, leaving 15 bases between. The CDR3, as DNA: TGTGCCAGCTCCGGACGAGGGGGGGGCACTGAAGCTTTCTTT. It translates to CASSGRGGGTEAFF.

The rearrangement joins TRBV10-3 to TRBJ2-5, with TRBD1 as a possible D gene (6 bases). Per germline, CDR1 ENHRY and CDR2 SYGVKD. The CDR3 totals 12 residues. Trimming took off 2 bases at V and 13 bases at J, with 14 bases between the two ends. The CDR3 sequence is CAISEGTRAMYF. The CDR3 DNA sequence: TGTGCCATCAGTGAGGGGACAAGGGCCATGTACTTC.